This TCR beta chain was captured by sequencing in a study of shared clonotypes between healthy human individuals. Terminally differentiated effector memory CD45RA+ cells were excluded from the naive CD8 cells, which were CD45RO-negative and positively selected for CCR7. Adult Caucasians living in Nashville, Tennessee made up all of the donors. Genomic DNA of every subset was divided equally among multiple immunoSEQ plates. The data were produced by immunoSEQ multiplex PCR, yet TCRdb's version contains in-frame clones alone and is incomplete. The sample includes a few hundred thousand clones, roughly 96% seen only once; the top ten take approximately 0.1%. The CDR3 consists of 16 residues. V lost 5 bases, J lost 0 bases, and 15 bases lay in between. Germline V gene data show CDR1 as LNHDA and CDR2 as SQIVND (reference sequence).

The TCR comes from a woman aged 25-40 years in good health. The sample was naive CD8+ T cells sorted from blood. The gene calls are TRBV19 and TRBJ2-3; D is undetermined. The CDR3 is CASSLGWTTSTDTQYF. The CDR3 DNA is TGTGCCAGTAGTCTCGGATGGACCACAAGCACAGATACGCAGTATTTT. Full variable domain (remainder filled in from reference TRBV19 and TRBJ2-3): DGGITQSPKYLFRKEGQNVTLSCEQNLNHDAMYWYRQDPGQGLRLIYYSQIVNDFQKGDIAEGYSVSREKKESFPLTVTSAQKNPTAFYLCASSLGWTTSTDTQYFGPGTRLTVL.